This T cell receptor (beta chain) was recovered during a study of shared clonotypes between healthy human individuals. Study at large: Three plates were used per donor for CD4 naive, three for CD4 memory, two for CD8 naive and one for CD8 memory.

Adult Caucasians living in Nashville, Tennessee made up all of the donors. General observations from the study: Sampling was confined to blood; repertoires within tissues likely differ.

This clone is a singleton in its sample. As yet, its antigen is unknown. V dropped 5 bases and J dropped 4 bases, with 11 bases sitting between them. Per germline, CDR1 MNHEY and CDR2 SMNVEV (reference sequence). CDR3 size: 13 residues. Under the authors' procedure: ImmunoSEQ junction-only sequences lacked quality scores, so their filtering differed. Some clones are missing from TCRdb's copy, which holds only in-frame ones; the method was immunoSEQ multiplex PCR. The V and J calls and clone size are taken from that table; D and trimming were inferred from the DNA. Here the sample spans approximately 350,000 clones, roughly 96% being singletons.

The rearrangement joins TRBV27 to TRBJ1-2, with D perhaps matching TRBD1 (6 bases). The sample comprised memory CD8+ T cells sorted from blood. This sample's subset: CD45RO+ cells pooled with CCR7-negative TemRA cells. The sequence derives from a man aged 25-45 years in good health. The chain's CDR3 is CASSPRGGYGYTF. CDR3 bases: TGTGCCAGCAGTCCCCGAGGGGGCTATGGCTACACCTTC.